What follows is one TCR beta chain and its context. It lacks a known antigen. Base quality data are lacking; no much larger clone is found one base away. Spanning cysteine to phenylalanine, the CDR3 consists of 14 amino acids. The sequence is cut down to CDR3 DNA, 42 bases in frame from base 1. Trimming leaves V shorter by 5 bases and J shorter by 9 bases, with the junction holding 10 bases beyond the gene matches. For CDR1 and CDR2, the germline V gene lists WSHSY and SAAADI. This entry comes from a study of T cell responses to AZD1222 COVID-19 vaccine (dated by TCRdb to the early 2020s). In the study overall: AZD1222 recipients given second doses at about 4 weeks or at about 12 weeks were pooled, since spike-specific TCR depth and breadth were not found to differ between the two schedules. A total of just over 230 trial participants underwent TCR sequencing, of whom 207 received two doses of AZD1222 and some 25 received two doses of the MenACWY control vaccine. Enrollment into the trials was organized by age into subgroups of 18-55, 56-69 and 70-plus years, and those subgroups contained roughly 160, 29 and 62 TCR-sequenced participants, respectively. Beyond this particular receptor, the publication reports: Conclusions about previously exposed vaccinees are limited, since just six AZD1222 recipients were seropositive for SARS-CoV-2 at baseline. Epitopes outside the regions mutated in the B.1.351 and B.1.1.7 variants were reportedly recognized by nearly half of the unique spike-specific TCRs. Participants were mostly white British, with more females than males. The authors suggested clonal diversity may have been underestimated. In the small 56-69-year group, the increase in depth fell short of significance, most likely because of low power. Spike-specific TCR breadth and depth rose significantly after two AZD1222 doses compared with day 0 and with MenACWY recipients. Because no samples from the day 14 peak response were available, repertoires could be characterized only after the peak T cell response. The whole spike protein was spanned by vaccine-associated CD4 TCRs, and dominant responses were seen in regions 160-218 and 743-854.

The CDR3 regions of human TCRbeta chains were analyzed by immunosequencing. The paper's data handling went like this. Repertoire TCRs were matched against a reference library of SARS-CoV-2-specific TCRs generated with the MIRA antigen-specificity platform. Breadth was defined as the fraction of unique TCRs that were SARS-CoV-2-associated, and depth was defined as the fraction of total T cells that were SARS-CoV-2-associated. Using the MIRA data, each spike-specific TCR was mapped to the spike region that the TCR reacts to and placed in a CD4 or CD8 class. Log10-transformed breadth and depth values were compared by one-way ANOVA with Sidak's multiple comparisons tests. Entries here come from immuneACCESS through TCRdb and include only in-frame sequences with V and J called. Some clones fail to appear in such tables; in the studies checked, an unresolved V gene covers under half of the shortfall, and the cause of the remainder is unknown. Clonal size and the V and J genes are those of that table, whereas D and trimming came from the DNA. The table for this sample lists about 98,000 clones; approximately 85% of them were counted only once. Roughly 6% of the sample lies in the top ten.

This sample's time point label indicates: baseline before first vaccination. Vaccinee samples came from UK trials COV001 and COV002, including a single-blind randomized controlled phase 2/3 trial of AZD1222 (ChAdOx1 nCoV-19) in healthy adults. For TCRbeta chain sequencing, PBMC samples were collected from trial participants at day 0 and at day 28 after the second dose. This TCR was sampled from an adult in good health. The material was peripheral blood, obtained on day 0 of AZD1222 vaccination. The chain joins TRBV10-2 to TRBJ2-1; TRBD1 agrees with 7 junctional bases. CDR3 loop: CASSQDRVGVEQFF. The DNA is as follows: TGCGCCAGCAGTCAAGACAGGGTTGGTGTTGAGCAGTTCTTC.